These T cell receptor beta chains were read from a single sample in a study of shared T cell receptors in the human thymus. The protocol was immunoSEQ multiplex PCR, while the TCRdb copy is restricted to in-frame clones and leaves out a portion. The data contain fewer than 700,000 clones, approximately 88% of them singletons. The sample also formed part of further work on human thymus T cells.

The sample taken for sequencing was thymocytes. The receptors here all came from a boy under three years old with a congenital heart defect. Each CDR3 is given with its conserved first and last residue.

>TRBV10-2|TRBJ1-1
CASSDPGHLNTEAFF
>TRBV6-1|TRBJ2-2
CASSEKEAGGPNTGELFF
>TRBV6-5|TRBJ2-7
CASGLGSGRRREQYF
>TRBV6-5|TRBJ2-7
CALGQGAFLYEQYF
>TRBV7-2|TRBJ2-3
CASSGTEREETDTQYF
>TRBV7-3|TRBJ2-2
CASSPDRREREGLIGGELFF
>TRBV9|TRBJ2-7
CASSEGSGSSYEQYF
>TRBV18|TRBJ2-7
CASSPPRDRPPVEQYF
>TRBV9|TRBJ2-2
CASSSRGREGRGQSTGELFF
>TRBV4-1|TRBJ2-5
CASSQASDRGGLPLGQYF
>TRBV5-6|TRBJ2-7
CASSSSPAVSYEQYF
>TRBV11-2|TRBJ2-7
CASSPGRQGVTYEQYF
>TRBV27|TRBJ2-3
CASSFRPTGTDTQYF
>TRBV7-9|TRBJ2-5
CASSPTPRGETQYF
>TRBV7-8|TRBJ2-3
CASSLRPGLANTDTQYF
>TRBV6-4|TRBJ1-2
CASSDSAGNYGYTF
>TRBV14|TRBJ2-7
CASSHQTQAGGPREQYF
>TRBV4-3|TRBJ2-3
CASSQRGGTSGMGTQYF
>TRBV6-5|TRBJ1-1
CAVKVEGGGGAFF
>TRBV5-1|TRBJ2-7
CASSGKEGASPYEQYF
>TRBV7-9|TRBJ2-1
CASSPGQGQQFF
>TRBV11-2|TRBJ2-1
CASSPTLAGGQHEQFF
>TRBV28|TRBJ2-1
CASSSPLAGGEQFF
>TRBV9|TRBJ2-1
CASSGGREVGEQFF
>TRBV30|TRBJ1-2
CAWSVLARGRDGYTF
>TRBV6-6|TRBJ1-3
CASRPSGVGNTIYF
>TRBV4-1|TRBJ2-2
CASSQHALENTGELFF
>TRBV7-8|TRBJ2-3
CASSLGDSRTGDTQYF
>TRBV11-2|TRBJ2-5
CASSPLRTQETQYF
>TRBV4-3|TRBJ2-1
CASSQGASPPRNEQFF
>TRBV9|TRBJ2-1
CASSVEGSGSGYNEQFF
>TRBV7-2|TRBJ2-2
CASSFGGELFF
>TRBV4-2|TRBJ2-1
CASSRTRLAGGYEQFF
>TRBV27|TRBJ1-2
CASSPGGRGYTF
>TRBV23-1|TRBJ2-1
CASSLSTSGRAGNEQFF
>TRBV9|TRBJ2-2
CASSAGESGTNTGELFF
>TRBV9|TRBJ2-7
CASSPRGGGYEQYF
>TRBV27|TRBJ2-7
CASSLLLPGGRPPCEQYF
>TRBV5-6|-
CASSSSGFYEQYF
>TRBV4-1|TRBJ2-2
CASSQATSGGNTGELFF
>TRBV30|TRBJ2-1
CAWSPPFSGRGQFF
>TRBV6-6|TRBJ2-3
CASSYKGQGTDTQYF
>TRBV28|TRBJ1-5
CASSLWTAPDQPQHF
>TRBV28|TRBJ2-3
CASSYGTFHASTDTQYF
>TRBV6-5|TRBJ1-3
CASSYGRSGNTIYF
>TRBV5-6|TRBJ2-7
CASSSNGTASYEQYF
>TRBV7-2|TRBJ2-1
CASSLARDRANEQFF
>TRBV15|TRBJ1-5
CATSRDGRGIQPQHF
>TRBV27|TRBJ2-1
CATANSGPSYNEQFF
>TRBV5-6|TRBJ2-6
CASSLWDRVLPGANVLTF
>TRBV15|TRBJ1-2
CATSRDYRAEDGYTF
>TRBV27|TRBJ2-2
CASSFGGRETGELFF
>TRBV4-3|TRBJ2-1
CASSQPRLAGGSSYNEQFF